The 25 T cell receptor beta chains reported below all come from one sample, sequenced in a study of OX40 agonist ivuxolimab in advanced cancers. Assay used: immunoSEQ multiplex PCR; TCRdb lists only in-frame clones, some missing. This sample has roughly 48,000 clones, with roughly 79% found just once. Sample: CD4+ or CD8+ T cells sorted from blood, taken in a trial of the OX40 agonist ivuxolimab. Source of these receptors: an adult with an advanced solid tumor such as melanoma, head and neck, liver or kidney cancer.

The rearrangement joins TRBV27 to TRBJ1-4; TRBD1 agrees at 7 bases. Germline CDR1 is MNHEY and CDR2 is SMNVEV (reference sequence). With V trimmed by 6 bases and J by 4 bases, 8 bases remained unmatched. The CDR3 loop spans 15 amino acids. This CDR3 reads CASSQTGKFNEKLFF. CDR3 bases: TGTGCCAGCAGCCAGACAGGGAAATTTAATGAAAAACTGTTTTTT.

The chain links TRBV19 to TRBJ2-1; 8 positions agree with TRBD1. V was pared by 8 bases and J by 7 bases, with 7 bases of the junction left unmatched. This CDR3 spans 13 amino acids. Germline V gives CDR1 LNHDA, CDR2 SQIVND (reference sequence). The CDR3 sequence: CASRDRGGNEQFF. In DNA form, the CDR3 reads TGTGCCAGTCGTGACAGGGGAGGAAATGAGCAGTTCTTC.

This chain links TRBV15 with TRBJ1-2; 10 bases match TRBD1. V shed 3 bases and J 5 bases; nucleotides not matched to a gene: 6. This CDR3 is 15 amino acids long. The germline V gene encodes CDR1 LNHNV and CDR2 YYDKDF (reference sequence). The CDR3 coding sequence is TGTGCCACCAGCAGGGGAGGGACAGGGGTATATGGCTACACCTTC. This translates into CATSRGGTGVYGYTF.

This clone was detected once. J is TRBJ2-5 and V is TRBV7-7, with 15 bases aligning to TRBD2. Germline loops: CDR1 SSHAT, CDR2 FNYEAQ (reference sequence). CDR3 length equals 17 residues. V lost 5 bases, J lost 5 bases, and 9 bases stayed unmatched. CDR3 bases: TGTGCCAGCAGCGGACTAGCGGGAGGGACGTCTGCGGAGACCCAGTACTTC. It codes for CASSGLAGGTSAETQYF.

The rearrangement uses TRBV19 and TRBJ2-7; TRBD2 matches 10 bases. The CDR3 sequence is 17 residues long. CDR1 is LNHDA and CDR2 is SQIVND in the germline V gene (reference sequence). J lost 0 bases, V lost 5 bases, and 10 bases had no gene match. The DNA for the CDR3 is TGTGCCAGTAGTCCCCGGACTAGCGGAACCGTCTCCTACGAGCAGTACTTC. It translates to CASSPRTSGTVSYEQYF.

This clone showed up just a few times. This rearrangement joins TRBV13 to TRBJ1-2; D is ambiguous. V lost 5 bases, J lost 6 bases, and 19 bases lay in between. The germline gives CDR1 PRHDT, CDR2 FYEKMQ (reference sequence). The CDR3 consists of 15 residues. The CDR3 protein is CASSHSSKGYHGYTF. CDR3 bases: TGTGCCAGCAGCCATAGTTCGAAAGGGTATCATGGCTACACCTTC. The variable domain in full, completed from reference TRBV13 and TRBJ1-2, reads AAGVIQSPRHLIKEKRETATLKCYPIPRHDTVYWYQQGPGQDPQFLISFYEKMQSDKGSIPDRFSAQQFSDYHSELNMSSLELGDSALYFCASSHSSKGYHGYTFGSGTRLTVV.

This clone was seen once. The J gene is TRBJ2-7, the V gene TRBV6-6; either TRBD1 or TRBD2 may fit D (6 bases each). Trimming cost V 0 bases and J 4 bases, with 13 bases left between them. CDR1 MNHNY and CDR2 SVGAGI come from the germline V gene (reference sequence). This CDR3 has 15 amino acids. CDR3 bases: TGTGCCAGCAGTTACTCGGGGGGCGAAGGATACGAGCAGTACTTC. As protein: CASSYSGGEGYEQYF.

V usage is TRBV4-3 and J usage is TRBJ2-7, with D perhaps matching TRBD1 or TRBD2 (5 bases each). Germline values: CDR1 LGHNA, CDR2 YSLEER. Trimming stripped 1 base from V and 2 bases from J, with 12 bases between. The CDR3 sequence is 15 residues long. The CDR3 DNA is TGCGCCAGCAGCCAAGTCGTTAGGGGACCCTACGAGCAGTACTTC. Encoded protein: CASSQVVRGPYEQYF.

The J gene is TRBJ1-3, the V gene TRBV5-1; no reliable D call. Trimming removed 0 bases at V and 5 bases at J, with 6 bases between. In germline, CDR1 is SGHRS, CDR2 YFSETQ. The CDR3 totals 13 residues. CDR3 DNA sequence: TGCGCCAGCAGCTTGGACGGACGAAACACCATATATTTT. Translated: CASSLDGRNTIYF.

V usage is TRBV10-3 and J usage is TRBJ1-5; 7 nucleotides line up with TRBD1. Germline CDR1 is ENHRY and CDR2 is SYGVKD. With V trimmed by 6 bases and J by 3 bases, 5 bases remained unmatched. The CDR3 runs 14 residues. The DNA of the CDR3 is TGTGCCATCAGGAAGGGGACAGACAATCAGCCCCAGCATTTT. Translating gives CAIRKGTDNQPQHF.

This clone has just one count. The CDR3 loop is CAAGLVSVISTDTQYF. CDR3 nucleotide sequence: TGTGCCGCGGGACTAGTCAGTGTTATCAGCACAGATACGCAGTATTTT. This sequence joins TRBV30 and TRBJ2-3, with TRBD2 matching over 8 bases. Germline CDR1 and CDR2: GTSNPN and SVGIG (reference sequence). V shed 8 bases, J shed 0 bases, and the junction held 13 bases outside the gene matches. This CDR3 is built from 16 residues. Full variable domain (rest looked up from reference TRBV30 and TRBJ2-3): SQTIHQWPATLVQPVGSPLSLECTVEGTSNPNLYWYRQAAGRGLQLLFYSVGIGQISSEVPQNLSASRPQDRQFILSSKKLLLSDSGFYLCAAGLVSVISTDTQYFGPGTRLTVL.

The chain employs TRBV10-1 and TRBJ1-6; 10 bases fit TRBD1. This CDR3 has 15 amino acids. J lost 10 bases, V lost 3 bases, and 6 bases had no gene match. Germline V gene data show CDR1 as WNHNN and CDR2 as SYGVQD (reference sequence). The CDR3 protein is CASSDPGQGQSPLHF. CDR3 nucleotides: TGCGCCAGCAGTGATCCGGGACAGGGGCAATCACCCCTCCACTTT.

Of note for this clone: Without the conserved terminal phenylalanine or tryptophan, this CDR3 likely stems from a read error. The chain is built from TRBV7-9 and TRBJ1-2; D is possibly TRBD1 (6 bases). Germline-derived CDR1 and CDR2 are SEHNR and FQNEAQ (reference sequence). The ends were cut back, 2 bases at V and 4 bases at J, with 11 bases in the middle. The CDR3 is 14 residues long. CDR3 in DNA: TGTGCCAGCAGCTTAAACAGGGACACCTATGGCTACACCCTC. Translated, it gives CASSLNRDTYGYTL.

Turning to this clone: The junction departs from germline at one end; a sequencing error may be responsible. The CDR3 bases are TGTGCCAGCAGCCCGAAGGGACGTCCAGGCCGCTTC. It encodes CASSPKGRPGRF. The rearrangement joins TRBV7-9 to TRBJ2-7, with D perhaps given as TRBD1 or TRBD2 (5 bases each). The CDR3 sequence is 12 residues long. Germline V lookup: CDR1 SEHNR, CDR2 FQNEAQ (reference sequence).

This chain joins TRBV19 and TRBJ1-1; a weak D match, TRBD1 (6 bases). CDR1 is LNHDA and CDR2 is SQIVND in the germline V gene (reference sequence). V dropped 2 bases and J dropped 4 bases, with 11 bases sitting between them. The CDR3 has 14 amino acids. CDR3 bases: TGTGCCAGTAGTATAACAGGGTTTTCCACTGAAGCTTTCTTT. Its protein is CASSITGFSTEAFF. Combining the CDR3 with reference TRBV19 and TRBJ1-1 gives the whole variable domain DGGITQSPKYLFRKEGQNVTLSCEQNLNHDAMYWYRQDPGQGLRLIYYSQIVNDFQKGDIAEGYSVSREKKESFPLTVTSAQKNPTAFYLCASSITGFSTEAFFGQGTRLTVV.

This chain joins TRBV19 and TRBJ2-3; D gene uncertain. Trimming stripped 2 bases from V and 3 bases from J, with 3 bases between. Looked up from germline, CDR1 is LNHDA and CDR2 is SQIVND (reference sequence). The CDR3 runs 12 residues. CDR3 residues: CASSITTDTQYF. CDR3 sequence (DNA): TGTGCCAGTAGTATAACTACAGATACGCAGTATTTT.

The chain carries TRBV18 and TRBJ2-1, with 9 bases identical to TRBD2. V gave up 6 bases and J gave up 6 bases; unmatched junction bases: 9. CDR1 is KGHSH, CDR2 LQKENI, per germline. This CDR3 is 15 amino acids long. CDR3 nucleotide sequence: TGTGCCAGCTCTCTCGGGCTAGCGGGACCCAATGAGCAGTTCTTC. The encoded protein is CASSLGLAGPNEQFF.

Written as DNA, the CDR3 is TGTGCCAGCAGCTCCGGACAGGGCGGGGGGATGAACACTGAAGCTTTCTTT. Amino acids: CASSSGQGGGMNTEAFF. V usage is TRBV7-9 and J usage is TRBJ1-1, with 8 bases aligning to TRBD1. V lost 4 bases, J lost 0 bases, and 10 bases stayed unmatched. The CDR3 has 17 residues. Germline-derived CDR1 and CDR2 are SEHNR and FQNEAQ (reference sequence).

The chain couples TRBV19 to TRBJ2-2; the match to TRBD1 covers 8 bases. Germline V gives CDR1 LNHDA, CDR2 SQIVND (reference sequence). The V segment lost 5 bases and the J segment 4 bases; nucleotides outside the gene matches: 6. The CDR3 is made up of 15 amino acids. For the CDR3, the DNA is TGTGCCAGTAGTTACGGTACAGGGGGCACCGGGGAGCTGTTTTTT. Translation gives CASSYGTGGTGELFF.

The J gene is TRBJ2-1, the V gene TRBV9; 10 bases map to TRBD2. Germline assignment: CDR1 SGDLS and CDR2 YYNGEE. The CDR3 totals 15 residues. With 0 bases clipped from V and 6 bases from J, the junction kept 3 bases outside the gene matches. The CDR3 DNA follows: TGTGCCAGCAGCGTAGCTATAGCGGGAGGCAATGAGCAGTTCTTC. It codes for CASSVAIAGGNEQFF.

The V call is TRBV4-3, the J call TRBJ2-7; D might be TRBD1 or TRBD2, each matching 5 bases. CDR3 size: 15 residues. V dropped 0 bases and J dropped 1 base, with 10 bases sitting between them. Per germline, CDR1 LGHNA and CDR2 YSLEER. The CDR3 nucleotides are TGCGCCAGCAGCCAAGATTCCGGGGCTTCCTACGAGCAGTACTTC. Protein product: CASSQDSGASYEQYF.

This chain connects TRBV5-4 to TRBJ2-3; TRBD2 might be the D (6 bases). V dropped 6 bases and J dropped 5 bases, with 7 bases sitting between them. This CDR3 comprises 11 residues. Germline values: CDR1 SGHNT, CDR2 YYREEE (reference sequence). CDR3 loop: CASMGGDTQYF. In DNA form, the CDR3 reads TGTGCCAGCATGGGGGGAGATACGCAGTATTTT.

The rearrangement joins TRBV2 to TRBJ2-7, with a weak D call TRBD1 (6 bases). V dropped 6 bases and J dropped 4 bases, with 19 bases sitting between them. This CDR3 contains 15 residues. Germline CDR1 is SNHLY and CDR2 is FYNNEI. CDR3 protein: CASRYRRTDLYEQYF. The CDR3 bases are TGTGCCAGCAGGTACCGAAGGACAGACTTATACGAGCAGTACTTC.

The chain couples TRBV5-4 to TRBJ2-7; no clear D gene. Germline CDR1 reads SGHNT; CDR2 reads YYREEE (reference sequence). This CDR3 spans 12 amino acids. V lost 2 bases and J 3 bases, leaving 6 bases between the germline ends. CDR3: CASSLGVYEQYF. In nucleotides, the CDR3 is TGTGCCAGCAGCTTAGGAGTCTACGAGCAGTACTTC.

The J gene is TRBJ1-1, the V gene TRBV19; D is unclear. The CDR3 contains 12 residues. Trimming took off 6 bases at V and 9 bases at J, with 14 bases between the two ends. CDR1 and CDR2 from the germline V gene are LNHDA and SQIVND (reference sequence). CDR3 sequence reads: CASRGKPDQAFF. Written as DNA, the CDR3 is TGTGCCAGTAGAGGCAAGCCCGACCAAGCTTTCTTT.